Listed here are 13 T cell receptor beta chains from one sample, sequenced in a study of cytomegalovirus exposure and HLA in healthy donors. Researchers ran the PCR with 60 Vbeta and 13 Jbeta primers. Generated by immunoSEQ multiplex PCR, the TCRdb table keeps only in-frame clones and is missing some. The sample includes 180,000 or so clones, around 80% of them seen just once. Sequenced sample: PBMCs. The receptors stem from a man between 40 and 49 years old in good health and CMV-seronegative.

This chain joins TRBV7-9 and TRBJ1-1; 7 positions match TRBD1. Germline CDR1 SEHNR, CDR2 FQNEAQ (reference sequence). There are 13 residues in the CDR3. The ends lost 2 bases at V and 6 bases at J; junction bases unmatched: 3. The chain's CDR3 is CASSLRQGAEAFF. CDR3 in DNA: TGTGCCAGCAGCTTACGCCAGGGGGCTGAAGCTTTCTTT.

The chain joins TRBV14 to TRBJ1-5; D unclear. Per germline, CDR1 SGHDN and CDR2 FVKESK. The CDR3 extends over 14 amino acids. Trimming pared 8 bases from V and 2 bases from J, leaving 13 bases between. CDR3 in amino acids: CASRMRHGNQPQHF. DNA of the CDR3: TGTGCCAGCCGGATGAGACACGGCAATCAGCCCCAGCATTTT.

The chain joins TRBV6-6 to TRBJ2-2, with D tentatively TRBD1 (6 bases). The CDR3 covers 16 residues. Trimming left V 2 bases short and J 0 bases short, with 10 bases between. CDR1 is MNHNY and CDR2 is SVGAGI in the germline V gene (reference sequence). The chain's CDR3 is CASSYGGRSNTGELFF. DNA of the CDR3: TGTGCCAGCAGTTACGGGGGCAGGTCGAACACCGGGGAGCTGTTTTTT.

A single count supports this clone. J is TRBJ1-1 and V is TRBV7-9; TRBD1 agrees at 7 bases. CDR1 is SEHNR and CDR2 is FQNEAQ in the germline V gene (reference sequence). The CDR3 runs 13 residues. V was pared by 0 bases and J by 7 bases, with 2 bases of the junction left unmatched. CDR3 sequence reads: CASSLAGGGEAFF. In nucleotides, the CDR3 is TGTGCCAGCAGCTTAGCAGGGGGCGGTGAAGCTTTCTTT.

The chain uses TRBV12-2 and TRBJ2-7; whether TRBD2, the table's D call, matches the DNA was not checked. TRBV12-2 is deemed a pseudogene. This CDR3 contains 17 residues. The CDR3 reads CASRLACGGTISYEQYF. DNA of the CDR3: TGTGCAAGTCGCTTAGCGTGTGGCGGGACGATCTCCTACGAGCAGTACTTC.

To note about this clone: At one end, the junction sequence differs from germline, possibly due to a read error. The J gene is TRBJ2-1, the V gene TRBV4-3, with TRBD2 matching 9 bases. This CDR3 comprises 15 residues. CDR1 and CDR2 from the germline V gene are LGHNA and YSLEER. In DNA form, the CDR3 reads TGCACCAGCAGCCAGTTGAGCGGGGGGCCCGGGGAGCAGTTCTTC. Protein: CTSSQLSGGPGEQFF.

The V gene is TRBV4-3, the J gene TRBJ2-1, with 14 positions matching TRBD2. With 4 bases clipped from V and 3 bases from J, the junction kept 5 bases outside the gene matches. The CDR3 is 17 amino acids. The germline CDR1 and CDR2 sequences are LGHNA and YSLEER. The CDR3 sequence: CASSPTTSGGVYNEQFF. CDR3 DNA: TGCGCCAGCAGCCCAACGACTAGCGGGGGGGTCTACAATGAGCAGTTCTTC.

J is TRBJ2-7 and V is TRBV11-3; D perhaps matches TRBD1 (5 bases). The CDR3 spans 14 residues. V lost 0 bases to trimming and J lost 3 bases, with 9 bases between them. Germline values: CDR1 SGHNT, CDR2 YENEEA. In nucleotides, the CDR3 is TGTGCCAGCAGCTTAGAGCAGGGCGGCTACGAGCAGTACTTC. Amino acid sequence: CASSLEQGGYEQYF.

The rearrangement links TRBV5-8 to TRBJ2-1; 9 positions agree with TRBD2. This CDR3 spans 15 amino acids. With V trimmed by 0 bases and J by 5 bases, 3 bases remained unmatched. Per the germline V gene, CDR1 is SGHTS and CDR2 is YDEGEE. Here the CDR3 reads CASSLGLAGHNEQFF. The CDR3 DNA follows: TGTGCCAGCAGCTTGGGGCTAGCGGGGCACAATGAGCAGTTCTTC.

This chain links TRBV7-3 with TRBJ1-6, with D possibly matching TRBD1 (6 bases). V lost 5 bases and J 6 bases, leaving 11 bases between the germline ends. The V gene's germline CDR1 is SGHTA and CDR2 FQGTGA. The CDR3 is made up of 14 amino acids. CDR3 sequence reads: CASSQGQSNSPLHF. The CDR3 nucleotides are TGTGCCAGCAGCCAAGGACAGAGTAATTCACCCCTCCACTTT.

The CDR3 is CASSGPEGDNEKLFF. The CDR3 nucleotides read TGTGCCAGCAGCGGACCTGAAGGGGATAATGAAAAACTGTTTTTT. The chain has TRBV9 and TRBJ1-4; D is perhaps TRBD1 (5 bases). V shed 3 bases and J shed 4 bases, with 13 bases lying between them. This CDR3 region has 15 residues. CDR1 and CDR2 from the germline V gene are SGDLS and YYNGEE.

The chain has TRBV7-8 and TRBJ1-2; no firm D call. In germline, CDR1 is SGHVS, CDR2 FQNEAQ. V was trimmed by 1 base and J by 7 bases, leaving 10 bases between them. The CDR3 contains 13 residues. For the CDR3, the DNA is TGTGCCAGCAGCTTAGTTCTAGAGCGTGGCTACACCTTC. Translated: CASSLVLERGYTF.

J is TRBJ2-1 and V is TRBV6-5; perhaps TRBD2 as D (6 bases). The CDR3 consists of 12 residues. CDR1 is MNHEY, CDR2 SVGAGI, per germline. V was trimmed by 10 bases and J by 6 bases, leaving 13 bases between them. The DNA for the CDR3 is TGTGCCACACGGGAGACCGGCAATGAGCAGTTCTTC. Residues: CATRETGNEQFF.